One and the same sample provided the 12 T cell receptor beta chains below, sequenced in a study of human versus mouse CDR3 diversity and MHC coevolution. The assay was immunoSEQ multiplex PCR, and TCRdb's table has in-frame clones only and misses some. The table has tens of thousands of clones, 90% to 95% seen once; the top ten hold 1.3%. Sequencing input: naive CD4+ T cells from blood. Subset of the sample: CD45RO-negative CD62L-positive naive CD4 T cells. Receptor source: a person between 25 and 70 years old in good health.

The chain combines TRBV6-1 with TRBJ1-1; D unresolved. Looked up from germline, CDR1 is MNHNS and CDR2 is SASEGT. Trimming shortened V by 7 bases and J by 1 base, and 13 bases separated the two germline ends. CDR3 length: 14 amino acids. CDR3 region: CASKVGRSNTEAFF. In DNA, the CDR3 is TGTGCCAGCAAGGTCGGCAGGTCGAACACTGAAGCTTTCTTT.

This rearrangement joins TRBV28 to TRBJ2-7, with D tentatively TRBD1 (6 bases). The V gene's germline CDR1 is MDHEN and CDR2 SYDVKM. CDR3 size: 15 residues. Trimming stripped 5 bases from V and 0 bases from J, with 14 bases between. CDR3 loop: CASSLRQVSSYEQYF. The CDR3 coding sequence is TGTGCCAGCAGTCTTCGACAGGTTAGCTCCTACGAGCAGTACTTC.

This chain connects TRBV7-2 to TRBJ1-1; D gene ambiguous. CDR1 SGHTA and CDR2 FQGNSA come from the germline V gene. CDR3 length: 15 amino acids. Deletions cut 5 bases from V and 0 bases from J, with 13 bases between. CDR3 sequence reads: CASSPALPLNTEAFF. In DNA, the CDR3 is TGTGCCAGCAGCCCCGCCCTACCACTGAACACTGAAGCTTTCTTT.

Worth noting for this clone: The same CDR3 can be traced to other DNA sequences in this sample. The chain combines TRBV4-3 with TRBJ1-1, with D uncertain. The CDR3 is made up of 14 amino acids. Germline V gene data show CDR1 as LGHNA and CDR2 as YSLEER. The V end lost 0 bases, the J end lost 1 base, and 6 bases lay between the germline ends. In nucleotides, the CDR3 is TGCGCCAGCAGCCAAGATCGAGGGAACACTGAAGCTTTCTTT. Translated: CASSQDRGNTEAFF.

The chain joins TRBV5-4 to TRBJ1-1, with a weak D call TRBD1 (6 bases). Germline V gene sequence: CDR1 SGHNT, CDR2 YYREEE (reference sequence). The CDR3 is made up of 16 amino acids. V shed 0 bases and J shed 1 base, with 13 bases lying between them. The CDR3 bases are TGTGCCAGCAGCTTGGCATATAGGGGGAAGAACACTGAAGCTTTCTTT. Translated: CASSLAYRGKNTEAFF.

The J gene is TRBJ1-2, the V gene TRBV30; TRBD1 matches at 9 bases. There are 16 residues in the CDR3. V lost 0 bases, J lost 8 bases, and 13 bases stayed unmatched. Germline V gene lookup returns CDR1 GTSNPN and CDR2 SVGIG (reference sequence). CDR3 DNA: TGTGCCTGGAGTGTCACAGGGGGCAGTCACGTTGGGGGCTACACCTTC. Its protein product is CAWSVTGGSHVGGYTF.

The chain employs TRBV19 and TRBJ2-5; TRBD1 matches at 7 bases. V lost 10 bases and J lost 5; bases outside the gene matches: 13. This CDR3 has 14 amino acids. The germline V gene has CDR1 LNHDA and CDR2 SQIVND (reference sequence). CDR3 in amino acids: CATLEQGSSETQYF. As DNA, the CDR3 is TGTGCCACTCTCGAACAGGGGTCGAGTGAGACCCAGTACTTC. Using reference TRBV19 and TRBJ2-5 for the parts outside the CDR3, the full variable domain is DGGITQSPKYLFRKEGQNVTLSCEQNLNHDAMYWYRQDPGQGLRLIYYSQIVNDFQKGDIAEGYSVSREKKESFPLTVTSAQKNPTAFYLCATLEQGSSETQYFGPGTRLLVL.

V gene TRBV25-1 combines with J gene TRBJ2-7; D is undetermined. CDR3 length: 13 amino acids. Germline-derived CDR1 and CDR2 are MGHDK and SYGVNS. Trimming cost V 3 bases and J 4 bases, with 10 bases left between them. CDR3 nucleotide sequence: TGTGCCAGCAGTGACTTAGCCGGGTACGAGCAGTACTTC. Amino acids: CASSDLAGYEQYF.

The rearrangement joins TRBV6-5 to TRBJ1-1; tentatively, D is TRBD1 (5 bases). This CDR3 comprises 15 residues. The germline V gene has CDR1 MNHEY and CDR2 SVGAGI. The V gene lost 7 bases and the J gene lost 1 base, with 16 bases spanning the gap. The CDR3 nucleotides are TGTGCCAGCACTTCCCATAGGGGCACGAACACTGAAGCTTTCTTT. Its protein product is CASTSHRGTNTEAFF.

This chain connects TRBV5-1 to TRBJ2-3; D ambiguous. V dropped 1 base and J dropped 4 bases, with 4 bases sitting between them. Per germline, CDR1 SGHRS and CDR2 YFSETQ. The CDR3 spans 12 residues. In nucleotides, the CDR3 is TGCGCCAGCAGCTTGACAGCAGATACGCAGTATTTT. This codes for CASSLTADTQYF.

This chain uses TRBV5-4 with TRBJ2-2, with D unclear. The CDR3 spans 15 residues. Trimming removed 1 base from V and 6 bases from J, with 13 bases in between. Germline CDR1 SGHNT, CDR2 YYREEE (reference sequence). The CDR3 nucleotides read TGTGCCAGCAGCTTGAGCAGCGTTGGGTCCGGGGAGCTGTTTTTT. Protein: CASSLSSVGSGELFF.

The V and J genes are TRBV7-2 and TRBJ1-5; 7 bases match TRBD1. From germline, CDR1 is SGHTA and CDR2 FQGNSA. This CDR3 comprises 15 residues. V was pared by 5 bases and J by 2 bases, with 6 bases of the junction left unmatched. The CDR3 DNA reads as TGTGCCAGCAGCCCCCGGGACAGCCGCAATCAGCCCCAGCATTTT. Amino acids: CASSPRDSRNQPQHF.